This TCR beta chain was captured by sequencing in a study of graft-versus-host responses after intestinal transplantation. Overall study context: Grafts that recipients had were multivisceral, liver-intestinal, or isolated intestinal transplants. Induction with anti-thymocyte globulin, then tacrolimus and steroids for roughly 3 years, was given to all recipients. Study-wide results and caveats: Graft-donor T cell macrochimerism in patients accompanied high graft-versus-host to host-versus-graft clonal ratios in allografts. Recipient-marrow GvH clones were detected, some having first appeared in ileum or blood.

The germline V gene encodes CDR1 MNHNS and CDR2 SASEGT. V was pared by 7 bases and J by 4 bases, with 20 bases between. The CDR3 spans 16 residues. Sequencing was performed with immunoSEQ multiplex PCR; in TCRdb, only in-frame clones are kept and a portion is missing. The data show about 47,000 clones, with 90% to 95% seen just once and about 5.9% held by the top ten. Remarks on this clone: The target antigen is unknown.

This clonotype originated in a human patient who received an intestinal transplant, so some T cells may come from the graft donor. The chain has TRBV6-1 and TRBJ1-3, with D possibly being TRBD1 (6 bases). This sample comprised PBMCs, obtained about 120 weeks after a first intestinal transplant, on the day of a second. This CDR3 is CASIERGGPSGNTIYF. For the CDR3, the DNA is TGTGCCAGCATTGAGCGTGGGGGGCCCTCCGGAAACACCATATATTTT.